A selection of T cell receptor beta chains follows, all from one sample in a study of T cells after posttransplantation cyclophosphamide. Assay: immunoSEQ multiplex PCR; the TCRdb copy retains only in-frame clones and omits some. The data contain fewer than 30,000 clones, roughly 83% of them singletons. Sequencing was carried out using PBMCs. These receptors all come from a woman aged 60 to 75 with a blood cancer, CMV-positive, and with a related stem cell donor. The CDR3 runs from the conserved cysteine through the conserved F or W. A D gene is named only where the DNA matches it firmly. The size field is filled for only some rows; it gives once, few, many or a size class.

clone_size	d_call	v_call	j_call	cdr3_aa	cdr3_nt
.	.	TRBV11-2	TRBJ1-2	CASSLVSAGAYTF	TGTGCCAGCAGCTTAGTAAGCGCAGGGGCGTACACCTTC
.	TRBD2	TRBV5-6	TRBJ2-5	CASSLAGGLQETQYF	TGTGCCAGCAGCCTTGCGGGAGGCCTACAAGAGACCCAGTACTTC
few	TRBD1	TRBV10-1	TRBJ2-1	CASRDRRNNEQFF	TGCGCCAGTAGGGACAGGAGAAACAATGAGCAGTTCTTC
.	TRBD2	TRBV6-5	TRBJ2-3	CASSYGAGTSTDTQYF	TGTGCCAGCAGTTACGGAGCGGGGACTAGCACAGATACGCAGTATTTT
.	.	TRBV6-5	TRBJ2-7	CASRTSGWSYEQYF	TGTGCCAGCAGGACAAGCGGATGGAGCTACGAGCAGTACTTC
.	.	TRBV6-5	TRBJ2-7	CASSSPGSRRQYF	TGTGCCAGCAGCTCCCCGGGGAGTAGGCGGCAGTACTTC
.	.	TRBV19	TRBJ2-1	CASSPLERYEQFF	TGTGCCAGTAGTCCCCTCGAGCGCTATGAGCAGTTCTTC
.	TRBD2	TRBV29-1	TRBJ2-1	CSLGLAGGSEQFF	TGCAGCCTCGGACTAGCGGGAGGAAGTGAGCAGTTCTTC
.	.	TRBV6-1	TRBJ1-5	CASSESGGGQPQHF	TGTGCCAGCAGTGAATCGGGGGGTGGTCAGCCCCAGCATTTT
.	TRBD2	TRBV2	TRBJ2-1	CASTIAGAYNEQFF	TGTGCCAGCACAATAGCGGGAGCCTACAATGAGCAGTTCTTC
.	.	TRBV7-7	TRBJ2-1	CASSANRGNEQFF	TGTGCTAGCAGCGCCAATAGGGGCAATGAGCAGTTCTTC
.	TRBD2	TRBV19	TRBJ2-1	CASSDGLDYNEQFF	TGTGCCAGTAGTGATGGACTAGATTACAATGAGCAGTTCTTC
.	TRBD2	TRBV6-5	TRBJ2-1	CASSAGGSSYNEQFF	TGTGCCAGCAGTGCGGGAGGGAGCTCCTACAATGAGCAGTTCTTC
.	.	TRBV4-1	TRBJ1-4	CASSQDRGGSTNEKLFF	TGCGCCAGCAGCCAAGATAGGGGAGGGAGCACTAATGAAAAACTGTTTTTT
few	TRBD1	TRBV4-1	TRBJ1-2	CASSQDGTGFRGYTF	TGCGCCAGCAGCCAAGACGGGACAGGGTTTCGTGGCTACACCTTC
.	.	TRBV6-1	TRBJ1-2	CASSTTARYTF	TGTGCCAGCAGTACTACGGCCCGCTACACCTTC
.	.	TRBV18	TRBJ1-2	CASSVTRGGYTF	TGTGCCAGCTCAGTGACCCGCGGGGGCTACACCTTC
few	.	TRBV19	TRBJ2-2	CASSIISPGELFF	TGTGCCAGTAGTATTATAAGCCCCGGGGAGCTGTTTTTT
.	.	TRBV6-1	TRBJ1-4	CATRVATNEKLFF	TGTGCCACCCGGGTTGCAACTAATGAAAAACTGTTTTTT
few	.	TRBV7-9	TRBJ1-1	CASSYYGDSVAFF	TGTGCCAGCAGCTACTATGGGGACTCGGTAGCTTTCTTT
.	.	TRBV4-2	TRBJ1-1	CASSQDKGYTEAFF	TGTGCCAGCAGCCAAGATAAGGGGTACACTGAAGCTTTCTTT
.	.	TRBV25-1	TRBJ1-6	CASIPSNGGSSPLHF	TGTGCCAGCATACCAAGCAACGGCGGCAGTTCACCCCTCCACTTT
few	.	TRBV2	TRBJ1-1	CASSEQNTEAFF	TGTGCCAGCAGTGAACAGAACACTGAAGCTTTCTTT
.	TRBD1	TRBV5-1	TRBJ2-5	CASRPIDRGEETQYF	TGCGCCAGCCGACCTATAGACAGGGGGGAAGAGACCCAGTACTTC
.	TRBD2	TRBV5-1	TRBJ2-1	CASSWGPRSGSYNEQFF	TGCGCCAGCAGCTGGGGTCCTCGTAGCGGGAGTTACAATGAGCAGTTCTTC
.	.	TRBV7-2	TRBJ1-1	CASSLDLRELAFF	TGTGCCAGCAGCTTAGATTTACGGGAACTCGCTTTCTTT
.	.	TRBV5-1	TRBJ2-3	CATSRGFVGTDTQYF	TGCGCCACTAGTAGGGGATTTGTAGGCACAGATACGCAGTATTTT
.	TRBD2	TRBV19	TRBJ2-1	CASSPLRLAGGKEQFF	TGTGCCAGTAGTCCCCTCAGACTAGCGGGAGGGAAAGAGCAGTTCTTC
.	.	TRBV19	TRBJ2-1	CASSIPKGERNEQFF	TGTGCCAGTAGTATACCTAAGGGGGAGAGGAATGAGCAGTTCTTC
.	TRBD1	TRBV5-1	TRBJ1-4	CASSLGTGIDNEKLFF	TGCGCCAGCAGCTTGGGGACAGGGATTGATAATGAAAAACTGTTTTTT
.	.	TRBV5-1	TRBJ1-1	CASSSRGEYTEAFF	TGCGCCAGCAGCTCCCGGGGGGAATACACTGAAGCTTTCTTT
.	TRBD2	TRBV14	TRBJ2-1	CASSLIGGSSYNEQFF	TGTGCCAGCAGCCTGATCGGGGGGAGCTCCTACAATGAGCAGTTCTTC
once	.	TRBV7-8	TRBJ1-5	CASSPRGGKNQPQHF	TGTGCCAGCAGCCCGCGGGGAGGGAAGAATCAGCCCCAGCATTTT
.	.	TRBV5-1	TRBJ2-7	CASSLQGSDEQYF	TGCGCCAGCAGCTTACAGGGCTCGGACGAGCAGTACTTC
once	.	TRBV27	TRBJ2-7	CASSLSGSSYEQYF	TGTGCCAGCAGTTTATCTGGGAGCTCCTACGAGCAGTACTTC
few	.	TRBV18	TRBJ1-1	CASSPARVGSEAFF	TGTGCCAGCTCACCGGCCAGGGTGGGCTCTGAAGCTTTCTTT